These T cell receptor beta chains were read from a single sample in a study of shared clonotypes between healthy human individuals. Only in-frame clones appear in the TCRdb table, and some are missing; sequencing was by immunoSEQ multiplex PCR. Here the sample spans over 2 million clones, 90% to 95% being singletons. Source material: naive CD4+ T cells sorted from blood. The receptors stem from a man between 18 and 35 years old in good health. The CDR3 runs from the conserved cysteine through the conserved F or W. The D gene is left open where the match is weak. The size field is filled for only some rows; it gives once, few, many or a size class.

d_gene	abundance	v_gene	j_gene	CDR3aa	CDR3nt
NA	NA	TRBV19	TRBJ1-3	CASSTPGNTIYF	TGTGCCAGTAGTACTCCGGGAAACACCATATATTTT
TRBD1	NA	TRBV7-2	TRBJ2-4	CASSFSGTGGVGRKNIQYF	TGTGCCAGCAGCTTCTCCGGGACAGGGGGCGTCGGGAGGAAAAACATTCAGTACTTC
TRBD1	NA	TRBV14	TRBJ2-7	CASSPTGAGSAEQYF	TGTGCCAGCAGTCCGACAGGGGCGGGCTCCGCCGAGCAGTACTTC
TRBD2	NA	TRBV9	TRBJ2-1	CASSATSGSYDEQFF	TGTGCCAGCAGCGCCACTAGCGGGAGCTACGATGAGCAGTTCTTC
NA	NA	TRBV11-2	TRBJ2-3	CASSLGGNRLTDTQYF	TGTGCCAGCAGCTTAGGTGGTAACAGATTAACAGATACGCAGTATTTT
TRBD2	NA	TRBV2	TRBJ2-7	CASSEAAGATYEQYF	TGTGCCAGCAGCGAGGCGGCGGGAGCCACCTACGAGCAGTACTTC
TRBD1	NA	TRBV6-6	TRBJ1-5	CASSYTGGRYQPQHF	TGTGCCAGCAGCTATACAGGGGGCAGGTATCAGCCCCAGCATTTT
TRBD1	NA	TRBV5-1	TRBJ1-2	CASSLNDRDRSYGYTF	TGCGCCAGCAGCTTGAACGACAGGGATCGCAGCTATGGCTACACCTTC
NA	NA	TRBV10-3	TRBJ1-2	CAISEDQGLYGYTF	TGTGCCATCAGTGAGGATCAGGGGCTCTATGGCTACACCTTC
TRBD1	NA	TRBV5-1	TRBJ1-6	CASSLEDRSNSPLHF	TGCGCCAGCAGCCTCGAGGACAGGTCTAATTCACCCCTCCACTTT
NA	NA	TRBV28	TRBJ2-1	CASSSPKDEQFF	TGTGCCAGCAGTTCCCCCAAGGATGAGCAGTTCTTC
TRBD1	NA	TRBV5-5	TRBJ2-7	CASAEGTGSYEQYF	TGTGCCAGCGCCGAGGGGACAGGATCCTACGAGCAGTACTTC
NA	once	TRBV5-8	TRBJ2-4	CASSSRMDGAKNIQYF	TGTGCCAGCAGCTCACGGATGGACGGAGCCAAAAACATTCAGTACTTC
NA	NA	TRBV29-1	TRBJ1-2	CSVGGNVEDYGYTF	TGCAGCGTTGGGGGGAATGTGGAAGACTATGGCTACACCTTC
NA	NA	TRBV5-1	TRBJ2-5	CASSGDGAGGETQYF	TGCGCCAGCAGCGGGGACGGCGCTGGAGGAGAGACCCAGTACTTC
TRBD2	NA	TRBV6-1	TRBJ2-1	CASRSGASSYNEQFF	TGTGCCAGCAGGAGCGGGGCAAGCTCCTACAATGAGCAGTTCTTC
TRBD2	NA	TRBV10-3	TRBJ2-5	CAISDKGLAGRETQYF	TGTGCCATCAGCGATAAAGGACTAGCGGGGCGAGAGACCCAGTACTTC
NA	NA	TRBV5-1	TRBJ1-3	CASANGGAGNTIYF	TGCGCCAGTGCTAACGGGGGCGCTGGAAACACCATATATTTT
NA	NA	TRBV5-4	TRBJ2-1	CASSLGPPGYEQFF	TGTGCCAGCAGCTTGGGGCCCCCGGGCTATGAGCAGTTCTTC
NA	NA	TRBV5-8	TRBJ1-1	CASSLGTLFWDTEAFF	TGTGCCAGCAGCTTGGGGACACTCTTCTGGGACACTGAAGCTTTCTTT
TRBD1	NA	TRBV28	TRBJ1-2	CASSLGTGDIGGYTF	TGTGCCAGCAGTTTAGGGACAGGGGATATCGGTGGCTACACCTTC
TRBD1	NA	TRBV18	TRBJ2-1	CASSPPPAGGNEQFF	TGTGCCAGCTCACCACCGCCCGCAGGGGGCAATGAGCAGTTCTTC
TRBD2	NA	TRBV4-1	TRBJ2-7	CASSQDGRQQYEQYF	TGCGCCAGCAGCCAGGACGGGAGGCAGCAGTACGAGCAGTACTTC
TRBD1	NA	TRBV10-3	TRBJ2-5	CAISSWGQGYQETQYF	TGTGCCATCAGTTCTTGGGGACAGGGGTACCAAGAGACCCAGTACTTC
NA	NA	TRBV18	TRBJ2-7	CASSPNTSSLYEQYF	TGTGCCAGCTCACCCAACACTAGCTCCCTATACGAGCAGTACTTC
NA	NA	TRBV7-7	TRBJ2-1	CASSLQGEGSNEQFF	TGTGCTAGCAGTTTACAGGGGGAGGGGTCCAATGAGCAGTTCTTC
NA	NA	TRBV11-2	TRBJ2-5	CASSLDGRGETQYF	TGTGCCAGCAGCTTAGATGGGCGGGGAGAGACCCAGTACTTC
TRBD1	NA	TRBV5-4	TRBJ1-6	CASSLGGTGGLNSPLHF	TGTGCCAGCAGCTTGGGTGGGACAGGGGGCTTAAATTCACCCCTCCACTTT
NA	NA	TRBV18	TRBJ1-6	CASSSDGSPLHF	TGTGCCAGCTCTTCCGACGGCTCACCCCTCCACTTT
NA	NA	TRBV5-4	TRBJ1-2	CASSFGITYGYTF	TGTGCCAGCAGCTTCGGTATAACCTATGGCTACACCTTC
NA	NA	TRBV5-8	TRBJ1-6	CASSLGQKSYNSPLHF	TGTGCCAGCAGCTTGGGGCAGAAGTCCTATAATTCACCCCTCCACTTT
TRBD2	NA	TRBV19	TRBJ2-5	CASSIGGGSQETQYF	TGTGCCAGTAGTATTGGCGGGGGGTCCCAAGAGACCCAGTACTTC
NA	NA	TRBV7-2	TRBJ1-5	CASSLIPGPGNQPQHF	TGTGCCAGCAGCTTAATACCAGGTCCGGGCAATCAGCCCCAGCATTTT
TRBD2	NA	TRBV6-5	TRBJ2-7	CASSSPGLAVYEQYF	TGTGCCAGCAGTTCACCGGGACTAGCGGTATACGAGCAGTACTTC
NA	few	TRBV18	TRBJ2-2	CASSPALPNTGELFF	TGTGCCAGCTCACCAGCACTACCGAACACCGGGGAGCTGTTTTTT